This T cell receptor beta chain was captured by sequencing in a study of control samples from healthy donors and cancer patients (dated by TCRdb to the early 2020s). The library was made by the immunoSEQ multiplex PCR assay. TCRdb took over this immuneACCESS table, retaining in-frame rearrangements with V and J assigned. Such tables are incomplete; in checked studies, under half of the missing clones stem from an unresolved V gene, and the remainder is unexplained. The sample table shows 150,000 to 200,000 clones, and around 90% are seen once. The ten largest make up about 1.4% of the sample. Only one count was recorded for this clone. This receptor's antigen is unknown. Base qualities are missing; no much larger clone stands one base away. According to the germline V gene, CDR1 reads SGHTA and CDR2 reads FQGNSA. The V and J ends are trimmed by 5 bases and 3 bases, leaving 11 bases between them. Spanning cysteine to phenylalanine, the CDR3 consists of 13 amino acids. Only the CDR3 part of the read is kept: 39 bases, read in frame from the first base.

The sample comprised blood. The rearranged chain carries TRBV7-2 and TRBJ2-7; the best D guess is TRBD2, with 5 bases matching. The TCR originated in a man aged 25-45 years in good health. The CDR3 sequence is CASSLRRNYEQYF. The nucleotide sequence is TGTGCCAGCAGCCTCCGGAGGAACTACGAGCAGTACTTC.